These 20 T cell receptor beta chains were all obtained from the same sample, sequenced in a study of tumor-infiltrating lymphocytes in primary liver carcinoma. Co-extracted RNA and DNA came from about 19-30 mg of unsorted bulk tissue. Researchers generated TCR beta cDNA from about 460 ng of total RNA, relying on a constant-region primer. ARM-PCR, slightly modified, supplied the TCR beta libraries through three nested multiplex PCR rounds. Both of the initial two PCR rounds ran for around 9 cycles and employed TRBV1-TRBV30 forward primers alongside a C-beta reverse primer. Each CDR3 protein gets one entry after TCRdb re-called the multiplex PCR reads with MiXCR. In the table there are 90,000 to 150,000 distinct CDR3 sequences, under 70% of which are singletons. The sequencing sample was made of tumor-adjacent normal liver tissue. These receptors came from a woman between 55 and 75 years old with primary liver carcinoma and hepatitis B virus infection.

Worth noting for this clonotype: This clone may be a read error of a much larger clone one base away. V gene TRBV10-2 combines with J gene TRBJ1-2; weak D call: TRBD1 (5 bases). The CDR3 spans 16 residues. Germline values: CDR1 WSHSY, CDR2 SAAADI. The CDR3 here is CARSDFAGQSKGGYTF. The CDR3 region has the DNA TGCGCCCGCAGTGACTTTGCGGGGCAGTCGAAGGGCGGCTACACCTTC.

Of note for this clonotype: A junction end diverges from the germline sequence, so it may reflect a read error. The chain uses TRBV11-3 and TRBJ2-3; 8 bases align to TRBD1. CDR1 is SGHNT and CDR2 is YENEEA in the germline V gene. This CDR3 region has 16 residues. The CDR3 DNA sequence: TGTGTCAGCAGCCCCCGACAGGGGTCAAGCACAGATACGCGGTGTTTT. Protein product: CVSSPRQGSSTDTRCF.

The V and J genes are TRBV28 and TRBJ2-2; D is possibly TRBD1 or TRBD2 (6 bases each). Per germline, CDR1 MDHEN and CDR2 SYDVKM. This CDR3 has 18 amino acids. V lost 4 bases and J lost 3, with 21 bases in between. CDR3 loop: CASSSPPYRGPDTGELFF. CDR3 DNA: TGTGCCAGCAGTTCCCCTCCGTATCGGGGGCCTGACACCGGGGAGCTGTTTTTT. Supplemented by reference TRBV28 and TRBJ2-2, the full variable domain reads DVKVTQSSRYLVKRTGEKVFLECVQDMDHENMFWYRQDPGLGLRLIYFSYDVKMKEKGDIPEGYSVSREKKERFSLILESASTNQTSMYLCASSSPPYRGPDTGELFFGEGSRLTVL.

The table lists this clonotype with many counts. The J gene is TRBJ2-4, the V gene TRBV6-1; D possibly corresponds to TRBD2 (7 bases). Germline V gene sequence: CDR1 MNHNS, CDR2 SASEGT. CDR3 length: 15 residues. Trimming took 1 base from V and 10 from J, leaving 17 bases between them. The CDR3 sequence: CASSEGGGGFQIQYF. As DNA, the CDR3 is TGTGCCAGCAGTGAAGGAGGGGGGGGGTTCCAAATTCAGTACTTC.

Of note for this clonotype: The conserved final phenylalanine or tryptophan is absent from the CDR3, which likely points to a read error. The CDR3 loop reads CASSLTVRGQGFYEQYS. The CDR3, as DNA: TGTGCCAGCAGCTTAACTGTGAGAGGACAGGGGTTCTACGAGCAGTACTCC. The rearrangement uses TRBV7-9 and TRBJ2-7, with 9 bases that match TRBD1. CDR1 is SEHNR, CDR2 FQNEAQ, per germline (reference sequence). V shed 2 bases, J shed 3 bases, and the junction held 11 bases outside the gene matches. The length of the CDR3 is 17 residues.

The table lists this clonotype with a count of one. The junction does not match germline at one end; this may be a read error. This chain joins TRBV13 and TRBJ2-7, with D uncertain. Germline V gene sequence: CDR1 PRHDT, CDR2 FYEKMQ (reference sequence). This CDR3 has 12 amino acids. CDR3: CASSLGPYEQCF. For the CDR3, the DNA is TGTGCCAGCAGCTTAGGGCCCTACGAACAGTGCTTC.

About this clonotype: Its ends do not fully match the called genes, so a read error is possible. V is TRBV29-1 and J is TRBJ2-1, with D tentatively TRBD2 (6 bases). Germline V CDR1 and CDR2: SQVTM, ANQGSEA. There are 17 residues in the CDR3. CDR3 region: CSLEGVGGESFYTEQFF. The CDR3, as DNA: TGCAGCCTTGAAGGGGTCGGCGGGGAGAGCTTCTACACTGAGCAGTTCTTC.

This clonotype was seen a handful of times. The junction shows a germline mismatch at one end, possibly a read error. This chain connects TRBV11-1 to TRBJ2-2; TRBD1 agrees at 8 bases. This CDR3 has 16 amino acids. The germline CDR1 and CDR2 sequences are SGHAT and FQDESV (reference sequence). CDR3 region: CTSSWTGSLSTGELFF. As DNA, the CDR3 is TGTACCAGCAGCTGGACAGGGTCCCTTAGCACCGGGGAGCTGTTTTTT.

This clonotype was observed many times. This sequence joins TRBV10-2 and TRBJ2-7; 7 bases map to TRBD2. This CDR3 has 13 amino acids. Germline loops: CDR1 WSHSY, CDR2 SAAADI. Trimming cost V 5 bases and J 3 bases; bases outside gene matches: 4. The CDR3 loop reads CASSSTSIYEQYF. CDR3 DNA: TGCGCCAGCAGTTCGACTAGCATCTACGAGCAGTACTTC.

Details on this clonotype: A much larger clone differs from this one at a single base, so this may be a read error. This chain uses TRBV5-1 with TRBJ2-1, with 9 bases that match TRBD2. The trim removed 5 bases at V and 5 bases at J, leaving 5 bases unmatched. Germline CDR1 and CDR2: SGHRS and YFSETQ. CDR3 length: 14 residues. CDR3 amino acids: CASSSGSAHNEQFF. In DNA, the CDR3 is TGCGCCAGCAGTAGCGGGAGTGCCCACAATGAGCAGTTCTTC.

This clonotype was counted many times. This chain links TRBV7-8 with TRBJ1-5, with D possibly matching TRBD1 (5 bases). In germline, CDR1 is SGHVS, CDR2 FQNEAQ. The CDR3 is made up of 15 amino acids. Trimming stripped 0 bases from V and 7 bases from J, with 13 bases between. Here the CDR3 DNA reads TGTGCCAGCAGCTTAGCGGGCAGGGACGCCCAGCCCCAGCATTTT. Its translation is CASSLAGRDAQPQHF.

Comments on this clonotype: One junction end disagrees with the germline gene, perhaps due to a read error. The V call is TRBV10-2, the J call TRBJ2-5, with a weak D call TRBD2 (6 bases). Germline loops: CDR1 WSHSY, CDR2 SAAADI. This CDR3 is 17 amino acids long. The CDR3 bases are TGCGCCAGCAGTGAGTCGGTAACAGCGGGCCCCCAAGAGACCCATTACTTC. It translates to CASSESVTAGPQETHYF.

About this clonotype: One end of the junction varies from germline; a read error may be responsible. The V gene is TRBV5-6, the J gene TRBJ1-2; the match to TRBD1 covers 7 bases. The CDR3 spans 13 residues. Germline V lookup: CDR1 SGHDT, CDR2 YYEEEE. CDR3 DNA: TGTGCCAGCAGCTTGGTAGGACAGGATGGCTACGCCTTC. It codes for CASSLVGQDGYAF. Full variable domain (missing parts from reference TRBV5-6 and TRBJ1-2): DAGVTQSPTHLIKTRGQQVTLRCSPKSGHDTVSWYQQALGQGPQFIFQYYEEEERQRGNFPDRFSGHQFPNYSSELNVNALLLGDSALYLCASSLVGQDGYAFGSGTRLTVV.

As regards this clonotype: A much bigger clone sits one base away, suggesting this may be a read error. This chain connects TRBV30 to TRBJ2-4; D is possibly TRBD2 (5 bases). The CDR3 totals 18 residues. The germline V gene encodes CDR1 GTSNPN and CDR2 SVGIG (reference sequence). V was cut by 2 bases and J by 2 bases, with 22 bases left in between. The CDR3 nucleotides are TGTGCCTGGAGTCCCGGTGTCTCGGGGAATCCCTCCAAAAACATTCAGTACTTC. It specifies CAWSPGVSGNPSKNIQYF.

The gene calls are TRBV7-9 and TRBJ2-1, with D perhaps matching TRBD1 or TRBD2 (5 bases each). Deletions cut 7 bases from V and 5 bases from J, with 15 bases between. Germline V gene data show CDR1 as SEHNR and CDR2 as FQNEAQ (reference sequence). This CDR3 region has 14 residues. The CDR3 loop is CASNSGAGNNEQFF. CDR3 coding DNA: TGTGCCAGCAACTCCGGGGCAGGGAACAATGAGCAGTTCTTC.

Remarks on this clonotype: Germline and junction disagree at one end, which may indicate a read error. The genes are TRBV24-1 and TRBJ1-5; 8 bases match TRBD1. Germline CDR1 is KGHDR and CDR2 is SFDVKD. The CDR3 contains 15 residues. The CDR3 loop is CAASDSGQGNQPQHF. The CDR3, as DNA: TGTGCCGCCAGTGATAGCGGACAGGGAAATCAGCCCCAGCATTTT.

This clonotype was recorded at least ten times. This chain links TRBV11-2 with TRBJ2-1; D assignment may be TRBD1 or TRBD2 (5 bases each). The CDR3 has 17 amino acids. Germline loops: CDR1 SGHAT, CDR2 FQNNGV. With 1 base removed from V and 5 bases from J, the gap between germline ends came to 18 bases. CDR3 in DNA: TGTGCCAGCAGCTTAGCTCTCGCTTTCCGGGACCACAATGAGCAGTTCTTC. Its translation: CASSLALAFRDHNEQFF.

In this sample, this clonotype turned up many times. The J gene is TRBJ2-3, the V gene TRBV28; TRBD1 matches 7 bases. This CDR3 comprises 15 residues. Germline values: CDR1 MDHEN, CDR2 SYDVKM. The V and J ends lost 5 bases and 6 bases, in that order; junction bases with no gene match: 11. The CDR3 loop reads CASSATGWGLDTQYF. The CDR3 coding sequence is TGTGCCAGCAGTGCGACAGGGTGGGGTTTGGATACGCAGTATTTT.

To note about this clonotype: A read error may account for a junction end that differs from germline. This chain links TRBV5-4 with TRBJ1-1, with 7 bases identical to TRBD1. The CDR3 sequence is 18 residues long. Germline V lookup: CDR1 SGHNT, CDR2 YYREEE (reference sequence). The CDR3 coding sequence is TGTGCCAGCTGCTTGGTGGTTGGTGGCAGGGGGATCAATACTGAAGCTTTCTTT. It is translated as CASCLVVGGRGINTEAFF.

In regard to this clonotype: This may arise from a read error, as a much more abundant clone is one base away. CDR3 residues: CASSLASSEQFF. The CDR3 DNA follows: TGCGCCAGCAGCTTAGCTAGCAGTGAGCAGTTCTTC. This chain links TRBV5-1 with TRBJ2-1, with D perhaps matching TRBD2 (5 bases). CDR1 and CDR2 (germline): SGHRS, YFSETQ. V dropped 2 bases and J dropped 9 bases, with 9 bases sitting between them. The CDR3 totals 12 residues.